The 9 T cell receptor beta chains below all came from one sample that was sequenced in a study of blood T cell repertoires in COVID-19. Sequencing used immunoSEQ multiplex PCR; TCRdb keeps in-frame clones, though not all of them. The repertoire holds under 200,000 clones, with more than 85% as singletons. The sample comprised peripheral blood. All receptors derive from a man between 65 and 79 years old with active or convalescent COVID-19.

The CDR3 loop is CASSRELTAHNEQFF. The CDR3 bases are TGTGCCAGCAGCAGAGAGCTAACAGCACACAATGAGCAGTTCTTC. The genes are TRBV6-6 and TRBJ2-1; no firm D call. The CDR3 extends over 15 amino acids. CDR1 is MNHNY, CDR2 SVGAGI, per germline (reference sequence). V was shortened by 6 bases and J by 5 bases, with 17 bases between the two germline ends.

The gene calls are TRBV4-3 and TRBJ1-6; D gene ambiguous. V lost 2 bases and J lost 7, with 6 bases in between. The CDR3 covers 13 residues. Per germline, CDR1 LGHNA and CDR2 YSLEER. CDR3 sequence: CASSQFKNSPLHF. The CDR3 bases are TGCGCCAGCAGCCAATTTAAAAATTCACCCCTCCACTTT.

This clone came up a few times. The chain combines TRBV5-1 with TRBJ1-2; TRBD1 aligns across 10 bases. The junction had 8 bases not matched to a gene; V was cut back by 3 bases and J by 6 bases. Germline V gene data show CDR1 as SGHRS and CDR2 as YFSETQ. This CDR3 comprises 15 residues. The CDR3 sequence: CASSSRQGAGDGYTF. In nucleotides, the CDR3 is TGCGCCAGCAGCTCAAGACAGGGGGCAGGTGATGGCTACACCTTC.

V gene TRBV5-1 combines with J gene TRBJ1-4; 8 nucleotides align to TRBD1. CDR3 size: 15 residues. Germline trimming cut 5 bases from V and 7 bases from J; bases unmatched to any gene: 10. CDR1 is SGHRS and CDR2 is YFSETQ in the germline V gene. CDR3 nucleotide sequence: TGCGCCAGCAGTCCTCCTGAACAGGGGGTTGAAAAACTGTTTTTT. Translating gives CASSPPEQGVEKLFF.

The chain couples TRBV9 to TRBJ1-6; 9 bases are a match to TRBD1. The trim removed 3 bases at V and 10 bases at J, leaving 8 bases unmatched. CDR3 length equals 15 residues. The germline CDR1 and CDR2 sequences are SGDLS and YYNGEE. CDR3 region: CASSGGQGNLSPLHF. For the CDR3, the DNA is TGTGCCAGCAGCGGAGGACAGGGGAACTTGTCACCCCTCCACTTT.

This chain joins TRBV6-2 or TRBV6-3 and TRBJ1-3; D uncertain. Per the germline V gene, CDR1 is MNHEY and CDR2 is SVGEGT. The CDR3 covers 14 residues. The ends were cut back, 5 bases at V and 4 bases at J, with 12 bases in the middle. CDR3 sequence (DNA): TGTGCCAGCAGTACTACCGATCGGGGAAACACCATATATTTT. It yields the protein CASSTTDRGNTIYF.

The chain carries TRBV6-5 and TRBJ1-1, with TRBD1 matching over 9 bases. Trimming took 11 bases from V and 0 from J; bases not matched to a gene: 7. The CDR3 totals 14 residues. CDR1 MNHEY and CDR2 SVGAGI come from the germline V gene. The CDR3 region is CAARTGVLNTEAFF. The CDR3 region has the DNA TGTGCCGCCAGGACAGGGGTTCTGAACACTGAAGCTTTCTTT.

V and J are TRBV6-8 and TRBJ1-3; TRBD1 agrees at 9 bases. CDR3 length: 16 amino acids. Germline V lookup: CDR1 MNHGY, CDR2 SAAAGT. V dropped 4 bases and J dropped 4; count of bases not matched to a gene: 8. CDR3 in amino acids: CASSSGTGFDGNTIYF. CDR3 DNA sequence: TGTGCCAGCAGTTCCGGGACAGGGTTCGACGGAAACACCATATATTTT.

As DNA, the CDR3 is TGTGCCAGCAGCTCCAGGGGGTTGAACACTGAAGCTTTCTTT. Translation: CASSSRGLNTEAFF. The chain links TRBV7-8 to TRBJ1-1; 7 bases map to TRBD1. CDR1 is SGHVS, CDR2 FQNEAQ, per germline. The CDR3 runs to 14 residues. J was trimmed by 0 bases and V by 4 bases; bases with no gene match: 2.